This is a list of T cell receptor beta chains from one sample in a study of glioma-infiltrating T cells after dendritic cell vaccination. Repertoires were generated with immunoSEQ multiplex PCR, while TCRdb's copy carries only in-frame clones and drops some. The sample lists tens of thousands of clones, 80% to 85% occurring once. Sample: blood, taken before dendritic cell vaccination. The source of these receptors is a human donor with glioblastoma. Both conserved end residues are trimmed from each CDR3. Fields, in order: J gene, V gene, CDR3 protein.

>TRBJ2-1|TRBV29-1
SVEGPEGGGDNEQF
>TRBJ2-7|TRBV6-1
AIRQGGYEQY
>TRBJ1-2|TRBV14
ASSQTPRQGLRGYT
>TRBJ2-2|TRBV2
ASSSWGQGPGGGELF
>TRBJ2-7|TRBV5-6
ASSFVGHAGPSYEQY
>TRBJ2-2|TRBV7-6
ASSPQRGYTGELF
>TRBJ1-2|TRBV28
ASREQGVDFYGYT
>TRBJ1-2|TRBV6-1
ASSGDSSVYGYT
>TRBJ2-5|TRBV5-1
ASSLVIAGGQETQY
>TRBJ2-2|TRBV7-6
ASSPRGRTGELF
>TRBJ2-7|TRBV6-5
ASSSGGVSYEQY
>TRBJ1-2|TRBV6-5
ASSRTGPGGYT
>TRBJ2-7|TRBV6-5
ASSLNRGEQY
>TRBJ1-5|TRBV5-6
ASSFGQGVESNQPQH
>TRBJ2-7|TRBV7-2
ASSLRLYEQY
>TRBJ2-2|TRBV10-1
ASSDRGTNTGELF
>TRBJ2-2|TRBV7-7
ASSKIGTPRLQAGELF
>TRBJ1-5|TRBV6-5
ASSSGGNQPQH
>TRBJ2-2|TRBV28
ASSLPDSLYTGELF
>TRBJ1-5|TRBV19
ASSIDGVINQPQH
>NA|TRBV6-1
ATGGTVYEQY
>TRBJ2-5|TRBV6-1
ASSEEEWGGLETQY
>TRBJ2-3|TRBV9
ASSVIDFSTDTQY
>TRBJ1-2|TRBV19
ASRGNGRHYGYT
>TRBJ2-1|TRBV7-9
ASSRAGGGTNEQF
>TRBJ2-3|TRBV4-1
ASTSTGGSAGPDTQY
>TRBJ2-1|TRBV19
ASSRERGGYNEQF
>TRBJ1-2|TRBV25-1
ASSDPSTDYGYT
>TRBJ2-5|TRBV5-1
ASSLVAGAETQY
>TRBJ1-4|TRBV25-1
ASSDPSGSLRANEKLF
>TRBJ2-1|TRBV6-5
ASSSSGGAYNEQF
>TRBJ1-1|TRBV29-1
SVRTGNTEAF
>TRBJ2-7|TRBV2
ASSELAGLYEQY
>TRBJ2-1|TRBV6-5
ASTGQANYEQF
>TRBJ1-2|TRBV6-5
ASRKTPDRPYGYT
>TRBJ2-2|TRBV5-1
ASSLVAGAGELF
>TRBJ2-3|TRBV7-2
ASSLAGGVGTDTQY
>TRBJ2-3|TRBV7-7
ASSLAGSLPGTDTQY
>TRBJ1-1|TRBV28
ASSFHPRGLHTEAF
>TRBJ2-5|TRBV18
ASSPRAGGHQETQY
>TRBJ1-3|TRBV11-2
ASSYRGAGGNTIY
>TRBJ1-1|TRBV18
ASSPLGRGPMNTEAF
>TRBJ1-3|TRBV19
ASYTGRAGNTIY
>TRBJ2-3|TRBV11-2
ASSRQGETSTDTQY
>TRBJ1-5|TRBV30
ACSDGLVAQPQH
>TRBJ2-7|TRBV19
ASSSPRTGSGEQY
>TRBJ2-5|TRBV2
ASSGARGGRETQY
>TRBJ2-2|TRBV4-2
ASSLLVDRAGELF
>TRBJ1-1|TRBV7-9
ASTSEAF
>TRBJ1-6|TRBV28
ASSPYRSSYNSPLH
>TRBJ1-2|TRBV15
ATSRDYLRDYGYT
>TRBJ2-7|TRBV12-5
ASGRAFEGLAGEVEQY
>TRBJ2-7|TRBV28
ASRSTGDSYEQY
>TRBJ2-7|TRBV10-1
ASSGDRDGHEQY
>TRBJ2-5|TRBV7-2
ASSGRDRKETQY
>TRBJ1-5|TRBV4-1
ASSRGQGAHNQPQH
>TRBJ1-6|TRBV2
ASSWGQGANSPLH
>TRBJ2-2|TRBV4-2
ASSQDRTSGGFGGLF
>TRBJ1-4|TRBV15
ATSTKGGRPGEKLF
>TRBJ1-5|TRBV4-1
ASSQPAVGINQPQH